Described below is a single T cell receptor (beta chain) sequence and its context. Measured with immunoSEQ multiplex PCR; TCRdb has only the in-frame clones, and not every one. This sample has some 240,000 clones, with roughly 88% found just once. This record comes from a study of blood T cell repertoires in COVID-19. The CDR3 runs to 9 residues. The V gene's germline CDR1 is LGHNA and CDR2 YSLEER. The sample comprised peripheral blood. The rearrangement links TRBV4-3 to TRBJ2-7; D gene uncertain. The receptor was derived from a woman in her thirties or forties who had recovered from COVID-19. CDR3 in DNA: TGCGCCAGCAGCCAAGATTCGCGGGTC. This gives the protein CASSQDSRV.